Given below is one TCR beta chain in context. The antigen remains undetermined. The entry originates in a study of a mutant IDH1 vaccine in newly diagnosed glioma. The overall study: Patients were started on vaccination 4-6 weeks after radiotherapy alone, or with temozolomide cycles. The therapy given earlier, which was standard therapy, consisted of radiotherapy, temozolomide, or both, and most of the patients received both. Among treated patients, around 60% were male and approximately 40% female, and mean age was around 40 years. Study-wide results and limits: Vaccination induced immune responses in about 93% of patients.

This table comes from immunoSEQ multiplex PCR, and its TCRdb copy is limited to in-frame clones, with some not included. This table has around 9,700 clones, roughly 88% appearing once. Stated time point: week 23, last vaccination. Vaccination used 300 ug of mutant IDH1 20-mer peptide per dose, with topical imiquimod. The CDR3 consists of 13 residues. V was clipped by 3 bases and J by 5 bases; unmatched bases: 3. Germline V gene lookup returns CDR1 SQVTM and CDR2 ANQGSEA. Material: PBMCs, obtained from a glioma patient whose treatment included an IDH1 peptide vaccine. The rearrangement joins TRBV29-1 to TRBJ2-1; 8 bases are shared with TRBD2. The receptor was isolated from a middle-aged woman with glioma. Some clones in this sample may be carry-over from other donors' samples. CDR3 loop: CSVDGGGHNEQFF. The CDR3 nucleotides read TGCAGCGTTGATGGCGGGGGGCACAATGAGCAGTTCTTC.